This entry lists 10 T cell receptor beta chains sequenced from one sample in a study of blood T cell repertoires in COVID-19. Measured with immunoSEQ multiplex PCR; TCRdb has only the in-frame clones, and not every one. This sample yields roughly 220,000 clones, of which about four fifths are seen a single time; approximately 1.3% belongs to the top ten. Specimen: PBMCs or T cells enriched from blood (not recorded which). The receptors come from a woman in her thirties or forties with acute COVID-19.

The chain is built from TRBV29-1 and TRBJ1-5, with D unresolved. V lost 2 bases and J lost 3, with 8 bases in between. This CDR3 has 13 residues. Germline V gene sequence: CDR1 SQVTM, CDR2 ANQGSEA. The CDR3 DNA is TGCAGCGTTGAAATCGGTCACAATCAGCCCCAGCATTTT. This translates into CSVEIGHNQPQHF.

This chain uses TRBV5-6 with TRBJ2-3; D remains unclear. Trimming removed 2 bases at V and 4 bases at J, with 5 bases between. This CDR3 region has 12 residues. The germline V gene has CDR1 SGHDT and CDR2 YYEEEE. CDR3 protein: CASSFLADTQYF. The DNA for the CDR3 is TGTGCCAGCAGCTTCTTAGCAGATACGCAGTATTTT.

There are a few counts of this clone. The rearrangement links TRBV5-1 to TRBJ1-5; TRBD1 agrees at 7 bases. V shed 4 bases and J 1 base; nucleotides not matched to a gene: 5. CDR1 and CDR2 from the germline V gene are SGHRS and YFSETQ. The CDR3 is 15 amino acids. CDR3 bases: TGCGCCAGCAGCGCGACAGGGTTGAGCAATCAGCCCCAGCATTTT. This translates into CASSATGLSNQPQHF. Full variable domain (outside the CDR3, taken from reference TRBV5-1 and TRBJ1-5): KAGVTQTPRYLIKTRGQQVTLSCSPISGHRSVSWYQQTPGQGLQFLFEYFSETQRNKGNFPGRFSGRQFSNSRSEMNVSTLELGDSALYLCASSATGLSNQPQHFGDGTRLSIL.

The J gene is TRBJ1-1, the V gene TRBV5-1, with D perhaps matching TRBD1 (6 bases). CDR1 is SGHRS and CDR2 is YFSETQ in the germline V gene. Between the trimmed V and J ends, which lost 1 base and 0 bases, there was a span of 13 bases. This CDR3 is 16 amino acids long. The CDR3 spells CASSLHRQAVNTEAFF. CDR3 bases: TGCGCCAGCAGCTTGCACCGACAGGCGGTGAACACTGAAGCTTTCTTT.

The chain is built from TRBV28 and TRBJ2-1; 14 positions agree with TRBD2. The germline CDR1 and CDR2 sequences are MDHEN and SYDVKM. J was trimmed by 8 bases and V by 4 bases; bases with no gene match: 4. CDR3 length: 15 amino acids. The CDR3 spells CASSSGLAGEYEQFF. Written as DNA, the CDR3 is TGTGCCAGCAGTTCGGGACTAGCGGGAGAATATGAGCAGTTCTTC.

This clone was observed a few times. The V and J genes are TRBV19 and TRBJ2-5; 7 nucleotides agree with TRBD1. With V trimmed by 6 bases and J by 7 bases, 17 bases remained unmatched. The CDR3 totals 16 residues. The germline V gene encodes CDR1 LNHDA and CDR2 SQIVND (reference sequence). CDR3 in amino acids: CASSPSSTGMTGTQYF. CDR3 nucleotides: TGTGCCAGTAGCCCCTCTTCGACAGGGATGACGGGGACCCAGTACTTC.

V and J are TRBV6-5 and TRBJ2-7, with 8 positions matching TRBD1. Germline V gene lookup returns CDR1 MNHEY and CDR2 SVGAGI. V lost 2 bases, J lost 5 bases, and 5 bases stayed unmatched. The CDR3 loop spans 14 amino acids. The CDR3 region is CASSYDRGRDEQYF. CDR3 coding DNA: TGTGCCAGCAGTTACGACAGGGGTAGGGACGAGCAGTACTTC.

This chain uses TRBV24-1 with TRBJ2-3, with 9 bases identical to TRBD1. The CDR3 runs 15 residues. The V gene end was trimmed by 4 bases and the J gene end by 8 bases; junction bases not matched to a gene: 9. CDR1 KGHDR and CDR2 SFDVKD come from the germline V gene. CDR3 sequence reads: CATSELGQGFGTQYF. The DNA of the CDR3 is TGTGCCACCAGTGAGCTAGGACAGGGGTTCGGTACGCAGTATTTT.

V usage is TRBV24-1 and J usage is TRBJ2-1, with a possible D match to TRBD1 (5 bases). In germline, CDR1 is KGHDR, CDR2 SFDVKD. The CDR3 spans 13 residues. The V and J ends lost 7 bases and 2 bases respectively, with 8 bases between them. CDR3 amino acids: CATRQGPYNEQFF. The DNA of the CDR3 is TGTGCCACCAGGCAGGGTCCCTACAATGAGCAGTTCTTC.

This rearrangement joins TRBV2 to TRBJ2-3; TRBD2 agrees at 11 bases. V was pared by 9 bases and J by 2 bases, with 4 bases of the junction left unmatched. The CDR3 sequence is 14 residues long. Germline CDR1 and CDR2: SNHLY and FYNNEI. The CDR3 spells CASLLAGDTDTQYF. CDR3 coding DNA: TGTGCCAGTCTACTAGCGGGGGACACAGATACGCAGTATTTT.